This T cell receptor (beta chain) was captured by sequencing in a study of T cell changes during pregnancy in multiple sclerosis. CDR1 is ENHRY, CDR2 SYGVKD, per germline. The CDR3 spans 14 residues. J lost 4 bases, V lost 10 bases, and 8 bases had no gene match. Produced via immunoSEQ multiplex PCR; TCRdb's table is partial and in-frame only. The table records 35,000 to 55,000 clones, roughly 87% of them present only once. The J gene is TRBJ1-4, the V gene TRBV10-3; the match to TRBD1 covers 8 bases. Here the sequenced sample was CD4+ T cells from peripheral blood mononuclear cells, taken after pregnancy. The origin of this receptor is a female donor with multiple sclerosis, enrolled in a pregnancy study. CDR3 sequence reads: CATAQGQVNEKLFF. The DNA of the CDR3 is TGTGCCACCGCTCAGGGACAGGTTAATGAAAAACTGTTTTTT.